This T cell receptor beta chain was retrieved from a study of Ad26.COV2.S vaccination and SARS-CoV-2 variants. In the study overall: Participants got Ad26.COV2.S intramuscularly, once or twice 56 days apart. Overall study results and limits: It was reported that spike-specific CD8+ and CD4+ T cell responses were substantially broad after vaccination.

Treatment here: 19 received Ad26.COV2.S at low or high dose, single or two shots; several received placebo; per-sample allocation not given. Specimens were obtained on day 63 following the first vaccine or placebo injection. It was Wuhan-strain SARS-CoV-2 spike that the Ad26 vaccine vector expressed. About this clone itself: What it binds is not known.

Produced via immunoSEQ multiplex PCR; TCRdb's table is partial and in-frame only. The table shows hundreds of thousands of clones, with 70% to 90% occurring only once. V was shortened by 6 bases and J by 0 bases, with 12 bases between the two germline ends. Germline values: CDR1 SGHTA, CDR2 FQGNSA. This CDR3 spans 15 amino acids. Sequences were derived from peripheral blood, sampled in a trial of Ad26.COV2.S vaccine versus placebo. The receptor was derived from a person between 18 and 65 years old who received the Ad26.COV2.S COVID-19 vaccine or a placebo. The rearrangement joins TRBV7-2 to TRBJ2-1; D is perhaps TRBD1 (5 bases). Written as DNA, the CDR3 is TGTGCCAGCAGTATTCAGGGAAGCTCCTACAATGAGCAGTTCTTC. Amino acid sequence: CASSIQGSSYNEQFF.